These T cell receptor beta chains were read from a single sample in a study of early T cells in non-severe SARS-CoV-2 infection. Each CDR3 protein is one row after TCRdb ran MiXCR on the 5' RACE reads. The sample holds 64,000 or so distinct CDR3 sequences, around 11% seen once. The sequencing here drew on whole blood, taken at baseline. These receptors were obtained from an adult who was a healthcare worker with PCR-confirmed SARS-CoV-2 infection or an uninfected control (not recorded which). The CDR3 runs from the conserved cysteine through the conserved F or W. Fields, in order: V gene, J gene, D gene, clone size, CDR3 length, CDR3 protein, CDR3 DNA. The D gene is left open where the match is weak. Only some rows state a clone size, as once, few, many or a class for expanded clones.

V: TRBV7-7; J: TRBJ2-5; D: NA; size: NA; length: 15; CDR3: CASSLSHTSQETQYF; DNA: TGTGCTAGCAGCTTATCCCATACTAGTCAAGAGACCCAGTACTTC
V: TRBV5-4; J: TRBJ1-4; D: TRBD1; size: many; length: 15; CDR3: CASSLGGAGNEKLFF; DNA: TGTGCCAGCAGCTTAGGGGGCGCCGGTAATGAAAAACTGTTTTTT
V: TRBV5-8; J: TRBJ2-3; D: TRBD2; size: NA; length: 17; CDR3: CASSLGQTSGNTDTQYF; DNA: TGTGCCAGCAGCTTGGGCCAGACTAGCGGGAACACAGATACGCAGTATTTT
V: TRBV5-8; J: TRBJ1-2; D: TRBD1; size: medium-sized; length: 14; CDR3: CASSLDRGAGGYTF; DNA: TGTGCCAGCAGCTTGGACAGGGGCGCAGGAGGCTACACCTTC
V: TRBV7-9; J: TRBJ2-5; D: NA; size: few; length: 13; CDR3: CASSQPWSETQYF; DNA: TGTGCCAGCAGTCAGCCCTGGTCCGAGACCCAGTACTTC
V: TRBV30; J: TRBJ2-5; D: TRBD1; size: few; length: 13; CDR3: CACTDRGQETQYF; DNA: TGTGCCTGTACGGACAGGGGGCAAGAGACCCAGTACTTC
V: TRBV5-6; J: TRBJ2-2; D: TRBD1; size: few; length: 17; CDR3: CASSPWPGQGTTGELFF; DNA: TGTGCCAGCAGCCCCTGGCCGGGACAGGGTACCACCGGGGAGCTGTTTTTT
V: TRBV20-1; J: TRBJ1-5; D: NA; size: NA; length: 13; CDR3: CSAREDLIEPQHF; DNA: TGCAGTGCTAGAGAGGACCTTATCGAGCCCCAGCATTTT
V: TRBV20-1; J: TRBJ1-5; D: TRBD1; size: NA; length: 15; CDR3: CSATIRTGPNQPQHF; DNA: TGCAGTGCTACCATCCGGACAGGGCCCAATCAGCCCCAGCATTTT
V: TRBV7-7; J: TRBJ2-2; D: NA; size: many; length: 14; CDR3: CASSRTANTGELFF; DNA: TGTGCTAGCAGCCGGACTGCGAACACCGGGGAGCTGTTTTTT
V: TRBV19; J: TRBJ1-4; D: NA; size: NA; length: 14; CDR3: CASSWVGNNEKLFF; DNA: TGTGCCAGTAGTTGGGTCGGCAATAATGAAAAACTGTTTTTT
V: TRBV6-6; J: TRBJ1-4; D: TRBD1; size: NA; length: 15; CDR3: CASSLQGGANEKLFF; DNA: TGTGCCAGCAGTTTGCAGGGGGGTGCTAATGAAAAACTGTTTTTT
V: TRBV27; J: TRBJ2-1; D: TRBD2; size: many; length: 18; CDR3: CASSLPGLAGSSYNEQFF; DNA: TGTGCCAGCAGTTTACCTGGTCTAGCGGGTAGCTCCTACAATGAGCAGTTCTTC
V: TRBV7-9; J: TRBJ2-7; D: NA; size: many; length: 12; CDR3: CASSPGRYEQYF; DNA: TGTGCCAGCAGCCCGGGGAGGTACGAGCAGTACTTC